Listed here is a single T cell receptor (beta chain). Between the trimmed V and J ends, which lost 5 bases and 5 bases, there was a span of 19 bases. Germline V gives CDR1 SGHDT, CDR2 YYEEEE. CDR3 length equals 15 residues. This entry comes from a study of long-term antiretroviral therapy in people with HIV. The run of the v3.0 immunoSEQ assay was at survey level. The method was immunoSEQ multiplex PCR; TCRdb's version includes in-frame clones alone and lacks a portion of them. In the table there are 30,000 or so clones, 70% to 90% of which are singletons. V and J are TRBV5-6 and TRBJ1-2; TRBD1 might be the D (5 bases). This receptor was identified in a man between 50 and 59 years old with HIV. The sample consisted of unsorted PBMCs, taken roughly 5 years before starting antiretroviral therapy. Here the CDR3 reads CASSWVTGGGYGYTF. CDR3 DNA: TGTGCCAGCAGTTGGGTTACCGGGGGGGGATATGGCTACACCTTC.